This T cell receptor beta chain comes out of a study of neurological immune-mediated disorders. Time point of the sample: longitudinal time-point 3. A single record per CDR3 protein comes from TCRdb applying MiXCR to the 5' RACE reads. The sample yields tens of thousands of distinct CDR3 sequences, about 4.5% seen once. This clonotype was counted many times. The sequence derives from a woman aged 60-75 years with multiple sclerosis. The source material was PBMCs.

The CDR3 sequence is CASSLTAGTRQETQYF. CDR3 nucleotide sequence: TGCGCCAGCAGCTTAACTGCCGGGACACGGCAAGAGACCCAGTACTTC. The chain has TRBV5-1 and TRBJ2-5; tentatively, D is TRBD1 (6 bases). This CDR3 has 16 amino acids. Germline V CDR1 and CDR2: SGHRS, YFSETQ. V was trimmed by 2 bases and J by 2 bases, leaving 16 bases between them.